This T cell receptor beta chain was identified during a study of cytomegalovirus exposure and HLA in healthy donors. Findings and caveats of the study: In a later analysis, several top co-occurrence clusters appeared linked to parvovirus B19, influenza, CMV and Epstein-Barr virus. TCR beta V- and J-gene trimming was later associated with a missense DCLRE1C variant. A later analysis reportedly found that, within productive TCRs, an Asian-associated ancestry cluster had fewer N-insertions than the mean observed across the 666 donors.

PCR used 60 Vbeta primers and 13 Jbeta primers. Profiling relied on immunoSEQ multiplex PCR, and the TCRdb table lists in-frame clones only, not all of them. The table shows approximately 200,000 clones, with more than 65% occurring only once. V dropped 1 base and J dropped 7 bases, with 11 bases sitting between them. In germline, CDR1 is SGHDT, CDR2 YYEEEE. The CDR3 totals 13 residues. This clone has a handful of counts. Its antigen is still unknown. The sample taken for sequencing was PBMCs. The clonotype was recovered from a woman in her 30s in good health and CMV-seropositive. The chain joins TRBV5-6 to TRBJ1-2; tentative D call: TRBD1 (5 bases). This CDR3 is CASSLLQGRGYTF. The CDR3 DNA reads TGTGCCAGCAGCTTGCTCCAGGGTCGTGGCTACACCTTC.